The sequence of this T cell receptor (beta chain) was determined in a study of beta chain features in type 1 diabetes. General observations from the study: The naive, central memory and Treg TCRB repertoires showed an apparent similarity that was greater among patients than among healthy donors. When Type 1 diabetes patients were examined, their TCRB CDR3s proved moderately but significantly shorter in all four CD4+ subsets.

Comment on this clone: Antigen: not known.

Expressed TCRB transcripts were sequenced after all isolated RNA was converted to cDNA. Assay: immunoSEQ multiplex PCR; the TCRdb copy retains only in-frame clones and omits some. The table includes 350,000 or so clones, about 20% detected once. The V gene's germline CDR1 is MGHRA and CDR2 YSYEKL. The CDR3 is 15 residues long. With V trimmed by 3 bases and J by 2 bases, 7 bases remained unmatched. Staining for CD45RO/CCR7/CD25/CD127/CD95/CD27 allowed sorting of CD4+ naive, central memory, regulatory and stem cell-like memory cells. Sequences were obtained from naive CD4+ T cells from blood. This chain joins TRBV4-1 and TRBJ2-7, with 7 nucleotides matching TRBD2. The TCR sequence derives from a woman between 18 and 30 years old in good health. The CDR3 loop is CASSQEPGRAYEQYF. DNA for the CDR3: TGCGCCAGCAGCCAGGAACCAGGGAGGGCCTACGAGCAGTACTTC.